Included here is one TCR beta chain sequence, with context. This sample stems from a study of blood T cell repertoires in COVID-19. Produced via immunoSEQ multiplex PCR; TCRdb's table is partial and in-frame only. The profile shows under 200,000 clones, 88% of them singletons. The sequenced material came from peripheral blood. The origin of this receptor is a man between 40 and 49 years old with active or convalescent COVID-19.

The CDR3 bases are TGTGCCAGCAGCCCTGGACAGAGGGATGGCTACACCTTC. Protein sequence: CASSPGQRDGYTF. The chain recombines TRBV7-2 with TRBJ1-2, with D perhaps matching TRBD1 (6 bases). The CDR3 runs to 13 residues. Germline lookup yields CDR1 SGHTA and CDR2 FQGNSA. V was cut by 5 bases and J by 6 bases, with 13 bases left in between.